The rows below give T cell receptor beta chains drawn from one sample of a study of Ad26.COV2.S vaccination and SARS-CoV-2 variants. Clones were sequenced by immunoSEQ multiplex PCR, and TCRdb holds only the in-frame ones, with some missing. The table records roughly 420,000 clones, roughly 90% of them present only once. The sample was peripheral blood, taken in a trial of Ad26.COV2.S vaccine versus placebo. The origin of the receptors is a person between 18 and 65 years old who received the Ad26.COV2.S COVID-19 vaccine or a placebo. Both conserved end residues are part of each CDR3. A D gene is named only where the DNA matches it firmly. Clone size, where shown, is once, few, many, or a class for clones that have expanded.

v_call: TRBV6-4
j_call: TRBJ2-3
d_call: TRBD1
clone_size: NA
cdr3_nt: TGTGCCAGCAGTGACTCACAGGGGGGCACAGATACGCAGTATTTT
cdr3_aa: CASSDSQGGTDTQYF

v_call: TRBV11-3
j_call: TRBJ1-1
d_call: TRBD1
clone_size: NA
cdr3_nt: TGTGCCAGCAGCTTAGGGGGACAGATGAACACTGAAGCTTTCTTT
cdr3_aa: CASSLGGQMNTEAFF

v_call: TRBV5-1
j_call: TRBJ2-7
d_call: NA
clone_size: NA
cdr3_nt: TGCGCCAGCAGCTTGGATGGGTACGAGCAGTACTTC
cdr3_aa: CASSLDGYEQYF

v_call: TRBV4-3
j_call: TRBJ1-6
d_call: NA
clone_size: NA
cdr3_nt: TGCGCCAGCAGCCAAGAAAAGACACCCCTCCACTTT
cdr3_aa: CASSQEKTPLHF

v_call: TRBV28
j_call: TRBJ1-5
d_call: NA
clone_size: once
cdr3_nt: TGTGCCAGCAGATCCACTCGTGGGAGCAATCAGCCCCAGCATTTT
cdr3_aa: CASRSTRGSNQPQHF

v_call: TRBV7-2
j_call: TRBJ1-1
d_call: NA
clone_size: NA
cdr3_nt: TGTGCCAGCAGCTCCCCCAGGGGCGTAAAGTTTACTGAAGCTTTCTTT
cdr3_aa: CASSSPRGVKFTEAFF

v_call: TRBV7-8
j_call: TRBJ2-1
d_call: NA
clone_size: NA
cdr3_nt: TGTGCCAGCAGCACCCACGCGGGACAGTTATACAATGAGCAGTTCTTC
cdr3_aa: CASSTHAGQLYNEQFF

v_call: TRBV7-9
j_call: TRBJ2-7
d_call: NA
clone_size: NA
cdr3_nt: TGTGCCAGCAGCTTAGGGGGGTCCAGGGAAAGTTACGAGCAGTACTTC
cdr3_aa: CASSLGGSRESYEQYF

v_call: TRBV11-2
j_call: TRBJ1-5
d_call: NA
clone_size: NA
cdr3_nt: TGTGCCAGCAGCTTAGATGAGGCTCCCCGTTACCCCCAGCATTTT
cdr3_aa: CASSLDEAPRYPQHF

v_call: TRBV7-2
j_call: TRBJ2-7
d_call: NA
clone_size: NA
cdr3_nt: TGTGCCAGCAGCTGGGGGAGCTCCTACGAGCAGTACTTC
cdr3_aa: CASSWGSSYEQYF

v_call: TRBV5-1
j_call: TRBJ1-1
d_call: NA
clone_size: NA
cdr3_nt: TGCGCCAGCAGCTTAGACTTAAACACTGAAGCTTTCTTT
cdr3_aa: CASSLDLNTEAFF

v_call: TRBV5-1
j_call: TRBJ2-4
d_call: NA
clone_size: once
cdr3_nt: TGCGCCAGCAGCTTGGACAGGAATAGCATTCAGTACTTC
cdr3_aa: CASSLDRNSIQYF

v_call: TRBV7-2
j_call: TRBJ2-1
d_call: TRBD2
clone_size: NA
cdr3_nt: TGTGCCAGCAGCCTTAGCGGGGGGCCCCACAATGAGCAGTTCTTC
cdr3_aa: CASSLSGGPHNEQFF

v_call: TRBV15
j_call: TRBJ2-7
d_call: TRBD2
clone_size: once
cdr3_nt: TGTGCCACCAGCTCTCGACTAGCCCTCTACGAGCAGTACTTC
cdr3_aa: CATSSRLALYEQYF

v_call: TRBV21-1
j_call: TRBJ2-1
d_call: NA
clone_size: NA
cdr3_nt: TGTGCCAGCAGCAATTCCCCGACGCACAGGGAGGGCTACAATGAGCAGTTCTTC
cdr3_aa: CASSNSPTHREGYNEQFF

v_call: TRBV7-2
j_call: TRBJ2-7
d_call: TRBD2
clone_size: NA
cdr3_nt: TGTGCCAGCAGCTTATACGGGGAGGGGTCCTACGAGCAGTACTTC
cdr3_aa: CASSLYGEGSYEQYF

v_call: TRBV12-3/TRBV12-4
j_call: TRBJ1-6
d_call: NA
clone_size: NA
cdr3_nt: TGTGCCAGCAAGATGACAAACGAATCACCCCTCCACTTT
cdr3_aa: CASKMTNESPLHF

v_call: TRBV15
j_call: TRBJ2-7
d_call: TRBD1
clone_size: NA
cdr3_nt: TGTGCCACCAACAGACCGGGACAGGGTCAACACGAGCAGTACTTC
cdr3_aa: CATNRPGQGQHEQYF

v_call: TRBV5-1
j_call: TRBJ2-7
d_call: TRBD2
clone_size: NA
cdr3_nt: TGCGCCAGCAGCTTGAGGCTAGCGGGGGGTGAGCAGTACTTC
cdr3_aa: CASSLRLAGGEQYF

v_call: TRBV24-1
j_call: TRBJ2-1
d_call: NA
clone_size: NA
cdr3_nt: TGTGCCACCAGTGACCCCACCCTTACCTACAATGAGCAGTTCTTC
cdr3_aa: CATSDPTLTYNEQFF

v_call: TRBV28
j_call: TRBJ2-2
d_call: TRBD2
clone_size: NA
cdr3_nt: TGTGCCAGCAGCCCGCTAGCGGGGAACACCGGGGAGCTGTTTTTT
cdr3_aa: CASSPLAGNTGELFF

v_call: TRBV7-9
j_call: TRBJ1-1
d_call: TRBD1
clone_size: NA
cdr3_nt: TGTGCCAGCAGCATACCAGGACAGGGGGTCGTTGAAGCTTTCTTT
cdr3_aa: CASSIPGQGVVEAFF

v_call: TRBV19
j_call: TRBJ2-7
d_call: NA
clone_size: NA
cdr3_nt: TGTGCCAGTAGTATGACAGAAGCCTACGAGCAGTACTTC
cdr3_aa: CASSMTEAYEQYF

v_call: TRBV6-5
j_call: TRBJ2-5
d_call: NA
clone_size: NA
cdr3_nt: TGTGCCAGCAGTTACTCCCACGGATACCAAGAGACCCAGTACTTC
cdr3_aa: CASSYSHGYQETQYF

v_call: TRBV5-4
j_call: TRBJ2-2
d_call: NA
clone_size: few
cdr3_nt: TGTGCCAGCCACGGCGCGGTGAACACCGGGGAGCTGTTTTTT
cdr3_aa: CASHGAVNTGELFF

v_call: TRBV5-4
j_call: TRBJ1-2
d_call: NA
clone_size: NA
cdr3_nt: TGTGCCAGCAGCTTGGCCCGGGGAGAGAACTATGGCTACACCTTC
cdr3_aa: CASSLARGENYGYTF

v_call: TRBV10-3
j_call: TRBJ1-6
d_call: NA
clone_size: NA
cdr3_nt: TGTGCCATCACGGCAGAAGCTAATTCACCCCTCCACTTT
cdr3_aa: CAITAEANSPLHF

v_call: TRBV29-1
j_call: TRBJ1-5
d_call: NA
clone_size: many
cdr3_nt: TGCAGCGTTCTCGAGGGGGGGAGGGATCAGCCCCAGCATTTT
cdr3_aa: CSVLEGGRDQPQHF

v_call: TRBV30
j_call: TRBJ1-3
d_call: NA
clone_size: NA
cdr3_nt: TGTGCCTGGAGTGGGACCCCCTTAGGGAACACCATATATTTT
cdr3_aa: CAWSGTPLGNTIYF

v_call: TRBV10-3
j_call: TRBJ2-7
d_call: NA
clone_size: NA
cdr3_nt: TGTGCCATCAGTGGTGGGGTAGACCGCGAGCAGTACTTC
cdr3_aa: CAISGGVDREQYF

v_call: TRBV6-5
j_call: TRBJ2-3
d_call: TRBD2
clone_size: NA
cdr3_nt: TGTGCCAGCAGGATAGCGGGGGGAACAGATACGCAGTATTTT
cdr3_aa: CASRIAGGTDTQYF

v_call: TRBV16
j_call: TRBJ1-2
d_call: NA
clone_size: NA
cdr3_nt: TGTGCCAGCAGCCAATTCGCCAGCAACTATGGCTACACCTTC
cdr3_aa: CASSQFASNYGYTF

v_call: TRBV28
j_call: TRBJ2-3
d_call: TRBD2
clone_size: NA
cdr3_nt: TGTGCCAGCAGCTTCTCCCGGACTAGCGGGGGGGCAACAGATACGCAGTATTTT
cdr3_aa: CASSFSRTSGGATDTQYF

v_call: TRBV2
j_call: TRBJ1-2
d_call: NA
clone_size: NA
cdr3_nt: TGTGCCAGCAGTCCCTACGGGCAGGGAGAATCCTACACCTTC
cdr3_aa: CASSPYGQGESYTF

v_call: TRBV13
j_call: TRBJ2-1
d_call: TRBD2
clone_size: NA
cdr3_nt: TGTGCCAGCAGCCTGGGCCGGGGGGGCCGAGGTGAGCAGTTCTTC
cdr3_aa: CASSLGRGGRGEQFF